The 23 T cell receptor beta chains below were found in one sample sequenced in a study of CD8+ T cells in alopecia areata. Extraction of RNA preceded its reverse transcription into cDNA, which served as the sequencing template. TCRdb's copy holds only in-frame clones and misses some; the assay was immunoSEQ multiplex PCR. The table records roughly 170,000 clones, around three fifths of them present only once. Treatment described: oral pan-JAK inhibitor, 5-10 mg twice daily. The sample was CD8+ T cells sorted from blood, taken at week 24, from a patient treated with tofacitinib. These receptors were obtained from a human donor with alopecia areata.

The CDR3 bases are TGTGCCAGCAGCTTGGGGGCACGGGGGTACCAAGAGACCCAGTACTTC. Translated, it gives CASSLGARGYQETQYF. The V gene is TRBV5-6, the J gene TRBJ2-5; maybe TRBD2 (6 bases). Germline CDR1 and CDR2: SGHDT and YYEEEE. Between the trimmed V and J ends, which lost 0 bases and 0 bases, there was a span of 12 bases. This CDR3 spans 16 amino acids.

The J gene is TRBJ2-7, the V gene TRBV30; possible D gene TRBD1, 6 bases. This CDR3 is 12 amino acids long. V lost 1 base and J 5 bases, leaving 9 bases between the germline ends. Germline CDR1 is GTSNPN and CDR2 is SVGIG (reference sequence). CDR3 bases: TGTGCCTGGAGTGCGACAGGCGACGAGCAGTACTTC. This sequence encodes CAWSATGDEQYF.

The V call is TRBV30, the J call TRBJ1-2, with D possibly being TRBD1 (6 bases). Germline V lookup: CDR1 GTSNPN, CDR2 SVGIG (reference sequence). There are 15 residues in the CDR3. V lost 5 bases to trimming and J lost 8 bases, with 24 bases between them. The CDR3 DNA reads TGTGCCTGGGCCGAGGGGGGGCTATTCGTGGGCGGCTACACCTTC. Its translation: CAWAEGGLFVGGYTF. The full variable domain, completed using reference TRBV30 and TRBJ1-2, is SQTIHQWPATLVQPVGSPLSLECTVEGTSNPNLYWYRQAAGRGLQLLFYSVGIGQISSEVPQNLSASRPQDRQFILSSKKLLLSDSGFYLCAWAEGGLFVGGYTFGSGTRLTVV.

The chain joins TRBV7-6 to TRBJ1-6; a weak D match, TRBD1 (6 bases). The CDR3 extends over 14 amino acids. The germline V gene encodes CDR1 SGHVS and CDR2 FNYEAQ. Trimming stripped 4 bases from V and 7 bases from J, with 11 bases between. This CDR3 is CASSSRGLNSPLHF. The CDR3 DNA reads as TGTGCCAGCAGCTCCAGGGGACTAAATTCACCCCTCCACTTT.

The rearrangement uses TRBV7-6 and TRBJ1-6; weak D call: TRBD1 (5 bases). Trimming removed 1 base at V and 9 bases at J, with 7 bases between. Germline V gives CDR1 SGHVS, CDR2 FNYEAQ. The CDR3 consists of 13 residues. CDR3 coding DNA: TGTGCCAGCAGCTTAGGAGGGGTTTCACCCCTCCACTTT. Its protein is CASSLGGVSPLHF. Using reference TRBV7-6 and TRBJ1-6 for the parts outside the CDR3, the full variable domain is GAGVSQSPRYKVTKRGQDVALRCDPISGHVSLYWYRQALGQGPEFLTYFNYEAQQDKSGLPNDRFSAERPEGSISTLTIQRTEQRDSAMYRCASSLGGVSPLHFGNGTRLTVT.

The V call is TRBV11-3, the J call TRBJ2-1; 10 positions match TRBD2. This CDR3 has 16 residues. The germline V gene has CDR1 SGHNT and CDR2 YENEEA. J lost 3 bases, V lost 5 bases, and 7 bases had no gene match. CDR3 DNA sequence: TGTGCCAGCAGCCATCCCGGGACTAGCGACTACAATGAGCAGTTCTTC. Translation gives CASSHPGTSDYNEQFF.

This chain connects TRBV5-1 to TRBJ2-7; D is undetermined. There are 14 residues in the CDR3. Per germline, CDR1 SGHRS and CDR2 YFSETQ. V was clipped by 0 bases and J by 7 bases, with 14 bases between them. The CDR3 DNA sequence: TGCGCCAGCAGCTTGGATCAGGCCCAGTTGGAGCAGTACTTC. It codes for CASSLDQAQLEQYF.

This clone was seen a handful of times. This rearrangement joins TRBV7-2 to TRBJ2-7; D gene unclear. The CDR3 length is 14 residues. Trimming left V 4 bases short and J 3 bases short, with 13 bases between. Germline values: CDR1 SGHTA, CDR2 FQGNSA. The CDR3 sequence: CASSSIDWLYEQYF. Here the CDR3 DNA reads TGTGCCAGCAGCTCGATCGACTGGCTCTACGAGCAGTACTTC.

The chain links TRBV15 to TRBJ2-5, with TRBD2 matching 9 bases. Unmatched junction bases numbered 7, after V lost 0 bases and J lost 5 bases. The CDR3 runs to 16 residues. Germline V gene data show CDR1 as LNHNV and CDR2 as YYDKDF (reference sequence). This chain's CDR3 is CATSRELAGGMETQYF. The CDR3 bases are TGTGCCACCAGCAGAGAGCTTGCGGGGGGGATGGAGACCCAGTACTTC.

The chain links TRBV4-2 to TRBJ2-7; D remains ambiguous. The germline V gene has CDR1 LGHNA and CDR2 YNFKEQ. V gave up 1 base and J gave up 3 bases, with 4 bases separating them. CDR3 size: 12 residues. The DNA for the CDR3 is TGTGCCAGCAGCCAAGGCTTCTACGAGCAGTACTTC. This gives the protein CASSQGFYEQYF.

This clone was seen only a few times. The gene calls are TRBV10-3 and TRBJ2-7; no clear D gene. There are 14 residues in the CDR3. Germline V CDR1 and CDR2: ENHRY, SYGVKD. V shed 0 bases and J shed 5 bases, with 11 bases lying between them. CDR3 DNA sequence: TGTGCCATCAGTGAGTCGGGTGAAGGACACGAGCAGTACTTC. Translating gives CAISESGEGHEQYF.

The chain is built from TRBV9 and TRBJ2-2; TRBD2 agrees at 10 bases. Germline CDR1 is SGDLS and CDR2 is YYNGEE. The J segment lost 3 bases and the V segment lost 3 bases, leaving 5 bases of the junction unmatched. The CDR3 covers 16 residues. For the CDR3, the DNA is TGTGCCAGCAGCGACTCCGGGACTAGCGACACCGGGGAGCTGTTTTTT. Residues: CASSDSGTSDTGELFF.

The V gene is TRBV2, the J gene TRBJ2-7; D is unclear. V was pared by 7 bases and J by 4 bases, with 5 bases between. The CDR3 has 10 residues. The germline V gene has CDR1 SNHLY and CDR2 FYNNEI. For the CDR3, the DNA is TGTGCCAGCATTGGATACGAGCAGTACTTC. Translated, it gives CASIGYEQYF.

The chain couples TRBV19 to TRBJ1-5, with no clear D. Germline loops: CDR1 LNHDA, CDR2 SQIVND (reference sequence). The ends were cut back, 5 bases at V and 4 bases at J, with 6 bases in the middle. CDR3 length: 12 amino acids. CDR3 coding DNA: TGTGCCAGTAGTCCATCAAATCAGCCCCAGCATTTT. It specifies CASSPSNQPQHF.

This sequence joins TRBV13 and TRBJ2-1; TRBD2 might be the D (5 bases). V lost 5 bases and J 5 bases, leaving 19 bases between the germline ends. Per germline, CDR1 PRHDT and CDR2 FYEKMQ (reference sequence). The CDR3 extends over 16 amino acids. The CDR3, as DNA: TGTGCCAGCAGCCCAGCTGGACTCCACCTCAACAATGAGCAGTTCTTC. Protein: CASSPAGLHLNNEQFF.

The V gene is TRBV27, the J gene TRBJ2-5; TRBD1 might be the D (6 bases). From germline, CDR1 is MNHEY and CDR2 SMNVEV (reference sequence). The germline V and J ends were trimmed by 5 bases and 4 bases, with 11 bases remaining between them. The CDR3 runs 13 residues. CDR3 bases: TGTGCCAGCAGTCCACGGACAGCAGAGACCCAGTACTTC. It encodes CASSPRTAETQYF.

This clone came up a few times. The chain links TRBV29-1 to TRBJ2-7; 8 bases are shared with TRBD1. Germline CDR1 reads SQVTM; CDR2 reads ANQGSEA. This CDR3 spans 14 amino acids. V trimming: 7 bases; J trimming: 3 bases; junction bases outside the gene matches: 11. CDR3 nucleotide sequence: TGCAGCGCCACGTCGGCGACAGGGGACTACGAGCAGTACTTC. It yields the protein CSATSATGDYEQYF.

The chain employs TRBV9 and TRBJ2-1; possibly TRBD1 or TRBD2 for D (5 bases each). CDR1 SGDLS and CDR2 YYNGEE come from the germline V gene. Trimming stripped 3 bases from V and 2 bases from J, with 21 bases between. This CDR3 spans 18 amino acids. DNA for the CDR3: TGTGCCAGCAGCGCTCTACATTACCGGGACCCCCCCTACAATGAGCAGTTCTTC. Protein product: CASSALHYRDPPYNEQFF.

This clone was seen just once. This chain joins TRBV6-5 and TRBJ1-2; D gene ambiguous. The CDR3 has 13 residues. CDR1 is MNHEY and CDR2 is SVGAGI in the germline V gene. The ends were cut back, 6 bases at V and 8 bases at J, with 16 bases in the middle. The CDR3 loop is CASSPTAGWGYTF. CDR3 nucleotides: TGTGCCAGCAGCCCTACAGCAGGTTGGGGCTACACCTTC.

The chain is built from TRBV6-1 and TRBJ2-5, with TRBD1 matching over 11 bases. This CDR3 is 15 amino acids long. The V gene end was trimmed by 2 bases and the J gene end by 4 bases; junction bases not matched to a gene: 3. Germline assignment: CDR1 MNHNS and CDR2 SASEGT. This CDR3 is CASSERTGGAETQYF. The CDR3 nucleotides are TGTGCCAGCAGTGAACGGACAGGGGGCGCAGAGACCCAGTACTTC.

V and J are TRBV2 and TRBJ1-5; 10 nucleotides align to TRBD1. This CDR3 contains 15 residues. V was pared by 2 bases and J by 6 bases, with 4 bases of the junction left unmatched. Germline-derived CDR1 and CDR2 are SNHLY and FYNNEI. CDR3 loop: CASSETTGGSQPQHF. The CDR3 DNA sequence: TGTGCCAGCAGTGAAACGACAGGGGGCTCTCAGCCCCAGCATTTT.

V is TRBV19 and J is TRBJ2-7; 12 bases align to TRBD1. The CDR3 runs to 15 residues. From germline, CDR1 is LNHDA and CDR2 SQIVND (reference sequence). The trim removed 5 bases at V and 2 bases at J, leaving 4 bases unmatched. CDR3 DNA sequence: TGTGCCAGTAGTTTGGGACAGGGGGCCGCCTACGAGCAGTACTTC. Residues: CASSLGQGAAYEQYF.

V gene TRBV13 combines with J gene TRBJ2-2; 10 nucleotides align to TRBD1. The CDR3 has 16 residues. V gave up 3 bases and J gave up 7 bases; unmatched junction bases: 8. Germline CDR1 reads PRHDT; CDR2 reads FYEKMQ (reference sequence). This chain's CDR3 is CASSFRRQGAGGELFF. CDR3 nucleotides: TGTGCCAGCAGCTTTAGGAGACAGGGGGCTGGCGGGGAGCTGTTTTTT.